Shown below are 3 T cell receptor beta chains from a single sample sequenced in a study of technical replicates of blood from a few donors. Sequencing used immunoSEQ multiplex PCR; TCRdb keeps in-frame clones, though not all of them. The repertoire consists of 55,000 to 75,000 clones, with 92% occurring once and the leading ten covering around 0.42%. Source material: T cells isolated from PBMCs. The receptors were sampled from a human donor in good health.

The chain links TRBV18 to TRBJ2-7; the D gene is possibly TRBD1 (5 bases). V lost 4 bases and J lost 4, with 8 bases in between. The CDR3 totals 12 residues. From germline, CDR1 is KGHSH and CDR2 LQKENI. CDR3 region: CASSRDSYEQYF. CDR3 in DNA: TGTGCCAGCTCACGAGACAGTTACGAGCAGTACTTC.

The rearrangement links TRBV7-9 to TRBJ2-1; D not certain. The length of the CDR3 is 12 residues. CDR1 and CDR2 from the germline V gene are SEHNR and FQNEAQ (reference sequence). The V end was cut by 3 bases, the J end by 10 bases, with 10 bases between. The chain's CDR3 is CASSFDIQEQFF. The CDR3 region has the DNA TGTGCCAGCAGCTTTGACATACAGGAGCAGTTCTTC.

The rearrangement joins TRBV9 to TRBJ2-7; a possible D gene is TRBD2 (7 bases). V was shortened by 4 bases and J by 4 bases, with 18 bases between the two germline ends. Germline values: CDR1 SGDLS, CDR2 YYNGEE. The CDR3 is 15 residues long. CDR3 nucleotide sequence: TGTGCCAGCAGCCCGGGGGGCGCGCAAGTATACGAGCAGTACTTC. It yields the protein CASSPGGAQVYEQYF. Complete variable domain (other parts from reference TRBV9 and TRBJ2-7): DSGVTQTPKHLITATGQRVTLRCSPRSGDLSVYWYQQSLDQGLQFLIQYYNGEERAKGNILERFSAQQFPDLHSELNLSSLELGDSALYFCASSPGGAQVYEQYFGPGTRLTVT.